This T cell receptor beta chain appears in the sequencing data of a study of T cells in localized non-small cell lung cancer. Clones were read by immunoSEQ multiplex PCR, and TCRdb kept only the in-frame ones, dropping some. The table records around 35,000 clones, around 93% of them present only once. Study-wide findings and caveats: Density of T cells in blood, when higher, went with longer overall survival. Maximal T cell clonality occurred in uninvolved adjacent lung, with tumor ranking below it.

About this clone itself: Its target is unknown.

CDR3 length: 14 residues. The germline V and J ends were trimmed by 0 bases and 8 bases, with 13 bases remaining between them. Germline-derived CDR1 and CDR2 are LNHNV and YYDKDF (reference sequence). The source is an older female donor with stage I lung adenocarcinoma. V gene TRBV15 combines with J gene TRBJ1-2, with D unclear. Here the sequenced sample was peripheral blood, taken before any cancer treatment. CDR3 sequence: CATSREVHGVGYTF. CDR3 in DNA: TGTGCCACCAGCAGAGAGGTTCACGGAGTAGGCTACACCTTC. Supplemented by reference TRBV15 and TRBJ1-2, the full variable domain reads DAMVIQNPRYQVTQFGKPVTLSCSQTLNHNVMYWYQQKSSQAPKLLFHYYDKDFNNEADTPDNFQSRRPNTSFCFLDIRSPGLGDTAMYLCATSREVHGVGYTFGSGTRLTVV.